This section outlines one TCR beta chain sequence together with its context. Its cognate antigen is unknown. Additional DNA sequences in this sample encode the identical CDR3. Trimming shortened V by 3 bases and J by 1 base, and 9 bases separated the two germline ends. Germline loops: CDR1 KGHSH, CDR2 LQKENI. The CDR3 loop spans 14 amino acids. The data originate from a study of cytotoxic CD8 clonotypes in ibrutinib-treated CLL. Study summary: Patients gave response samples after a median 12 months of treatment, range 6 to 36. Samples averaged about 260,000 productive templates and approximately 100,000 productive rearrangements.

Study results and caveats: Increased clonality at ibrutinib response gave way to a return toward baseline at progression.

Depth targeted 1 in 200,000 to 1 in 1 million T cells, averaging roughly 9.3x coverage per clonotype. TCRdb keeps only in-frame clones here, not all; method: immunoSEQ multiplex PCR. This sample has approximately 320,000 clones, with 67% found just once. The sample consisted of PBMCs, taken after 36 months of ibrutinib treatment. V gene TRBV18 combines with J gene TRBJ1-1; weak D call: TRBD1 (5 bases). The sequence was obtained from a human donor with chronic lymphocytic leukemia. For the CDR3, the DNA is TGTGCCAGCTCACCTCTGACAGAGAACACTGAAGCTTTCTTT. This encodes CASSPLTENTEAFF.